The 29 T cell receptor beta chains below were found in one sample sequenced in a study of blood T cell repertoires in COVID-19. Clones were read by immunoSEQ multiplex PCR, and TCRdb kept only the in-frame ones, dropping some. The top ten hold roughly 29% of the sample, which has about 100,000 clones, roughly 84% seen once. Sample: peripheral blood. Receptors were obtained from a man aged 60 to 75 with acute or convalescent COVID-19.

The genes are TRBV5-5 and TRBJ1-5, with D possibly matching TRBD1 (5 bases). The CDR3 totals 15 residues. In germline, CDR1 is SGHKS, CDR2 YYEKEE (reference sequence). The ends were cut back, 0 bases at V and 1 base at J, with 8 bases in the middle. The DNA of the CDR3 is TGTGCCAGCAGCTTGGACCACAGGAGCAATCAGCCCCAGCATTTT. Encoded protein: CASSLDHRSNQPQHF.

The chain employs TRBV5-4 and TRBJ1-1; no reliable D call. The V end was cut by 1 base, the J end by 7 bases, with 5 bases between. The CDR3 totals 11 residues. Germline CDR1 reads SGHNT; CDR2 reads YYREEE (reference sequence). Here the CDR3 reads CASSLMSEAFF. CDR3 nucleotides: TGTGCCAGCAGCTTGATGAGTGAAGCTTTCTTT.

The chain is built from TRBV27 and TRBJ2-7; 11 bases line up with TRBD2. Trimming at V came to 7 bases and at J to 2 bases, leaving 10 bases not matched to a gene. CDR3 length: 16 residues. Germline values: CDR1 MNHEY, CDR2 SMNVEV (reference sequence). CDR3 nucleotides: TGTGCCAGCACTCGGGTAGCGGGAGGGCCTCCCTACGAGCAGTACTTC. This translates into CASTRVAGGPPYEQYF.

CDR3 residues: CASRAGPPNQPQHF. CDR3 nucleotides: TGTGCCAGCAGGGCGGGACCCCCAAATCAGCCCCAGCATTTT. This chain links TRBV6-5 with TRBJ1-5; tentative D call: TRBD1 (5 bases). Per germline, CDR1 MNHEY and CDR2 SVGAGI. The ends were cut back, 6 bases at V and 4 bases at J, with 13 bases in the middle. This CDR3 contains 14 residues.

The CDR3 region is CAISGDYRGGNQETQYF. The CDR3 DNA sequence: TGTGCCATCAGTGGAGACTACCGGGGGGGGAATCAAGAGACCCAGTACTTC. V is TRBV10-3 and J is TRBJ2-5; 8 bases fit TRBD2. CDR3 length: 17 residues. The junction had 12 bases not matched to a gene; V was cut back by 4 bases and J by 2 bases. CDR1 and CDR2 from the germline V gene are ENHRY and SYGVKD.

The table lists this clone with a count of one. J is TRBJ2-3 and V is TRBV7-2; TRBD2 is a possible D gene (6 bases). The CDR3 totals 14 residues. The V gene's germline CDR1 is SGHTA and CDR2 FQGNSA. V gave up 3 bases and J gave up 5 bases, with 12 bases separating them. The CDR3 DNA is TGTGCCAGCAGCTTCTCCGGAGGGGAAGATACGCAGTATTTT. Amino acid sequence: CASSFSGGEDTQYF. Full variable domain (outside the CDR3, taken from reference TRBV7-2 and TRBJ2-3): GAGVSQSPSNKVTEKGKDVELRCDPISGHTALYWYRQSLGQGLEFLIYFQGNSAPDKSGLPSDRFSAERTGGSVSTLTIQRTQQEDSAVYLCASSFSGGEDTQYFGPGTRLTVL.

This clone was recorded a few times. The rearrangement joins TRBV11-3 to TRBJ2-5; the match to TRBD1 covers 7 bases. The germline gives CDR1 SGHNT, CDR2 YENEEA. The J segment lost 2 bases and the V segment lost 3 bases, leaving 3 bases of the junction unmatched. The CDR3 has 14 residues. The CDR3 here is CASSFRTGQETQYF. The CDR3, as DNA: TGTGCCAGCAGCTTTCGGACAGGACAAGAGACCCAGTACTTC.

The gene calls are TRBV24-1 and TRBJ2-1, with 9 bases matching TRBD1. Germline V gene lookup returns CDR1 KGHDR and CDR2 SFDVKD. CDR3 length: 16 residues. With 4 bases clipped from V and 7 bases from J, the junction kept 10 bases outside the gene matches. The CDR3 sequence is CATSDAGTGKINEQFF. The CDR3 DNA follows: TGTGCCACCAGTGACGCCGGGACAGGGAAGATTAATGAGCAGTTCTTC.

The CDR3 spells CASSLSHTYGYTF. DNA for the CDR3: TGTGCCAGCAGTCTCTCCCACACCTATGGCTACACCTTC. This chain joins TRBV28 and TRBJ1-2; unclear D gene. The CDR3 consists of 13 residues. The V gene's germline CDR1 is MDHEN and CDR2 SYDVKM. Between the trimmed V and J ends, which lost 5 bases and 4 bases, there was a span of 11 bases.

The table lists this clone with a few counts. This rearrangement joins TRBV2 to TRBJ1-1, with 9 bases fitting TRBD1. V was clipped by 6 bases and J by 6 bases; unmatched bases: 8. The germline CDR1 and CDR2 sequences are SNHLY and FYNNEI. This CDR3 has 14 residues. CDR3 in amino acids: CASRKDRGWSEAFF. The DNA of the CDR3 is TGTGCCAGCAGGAAGGACAGGGGTTGGTCTGAAGCTTTCTTT. Based on the CDR3 plus reference TRBV2 and TRBJ1-1, the full variable domain is EPEVTQTPSHQVTQMGQEVILRCVPISNHLYFYWYRQILGQKVEFLVSFYNNEISEKSEIFDDQFSVERPDGSNFTLKIRSTKLEDSAMYFCASRKDRGWSEAFFGQGTRLTVV.

The J gene is TRBJ2-7, the V gene TRBV7-8; 7 nucleotides line up with TRBD1. J gave up 6 bases and V 5 bases, and 16 bases lay outside the gene matches. CDR3 length equals 16 residues. CDR1 is SGHVS and CDR2 is FQNEAQ in the germline V gene. In DNA form, the CDR3 reads TGTGCCAGCAGCCTCCCCGGACAGGCCCAGTACAGCGAGCAGTACTTC. Protein product: CASSLPGQAQYSEQYF. Supplemented by reference TRBV7-8 and TRBJ2-7, the full variable domain reads GAGVSQSPRYKVAKRGQDVALRCDPISGHVSLFWYQQALGQGPEFLTYFQNEAQLDKSGLPSDRFFAERPEGSVSTLKIQRTQQEDSAVYLCASSLPGQAQYSEQYFGPGTRLTVT.

This sequence joins TRBV5-4 and TRBJ2-7; D remains ambiguous. The CDR3 is made up of 13 amino acids. Deletions cut 2 bases from V and 5 bases from J, with 11 bases between. CDR1 and CDR2 (germline): SGHNT, YYREEE (reference sequence). CDR3 bases: TGTGCCAGCAGCTTTGGTCCGGGTGACGAGCAGTACTTC. Amino acid sequence: CASSFGPGDEQYF.

The V and J genes are TRBV7-8 and TRBJ2-3, with D possibly matching TRBD1 (5 bases). CDR1 and CDR2 (germline): SGHVS, FQNEAQ. Trimming removed 5 bases at V and 4 bases at J, with 13 bases between. The CDR3 consists of 14 residues. CDR3 in DNA: TGTGCCAGCAGCACTCGCAGGGTCCCAGATACGCAGTATTTT. It codes for CASSTRRVPDTQYF.

This chain uses TRBV10-3 with TRBJ1-2; 10 positions agree with TRBD1. The germline gives CDR1 ENHRY, CDR2 SYGVKD. Trimming took 0 bases from V and 5 from J; bases not matched to a gene: 9. The CDR3 consists of 17 residues. The CDR3 here is CAISESGDRGHLYGYTF. The CDR3 DNA follows: TGTGCCATCAGTGAGTCGGGGGACAGGGGCCATTTATATGGCTACACCTTC.

This clone was counted only a few times. V gene TRBV30 combines with J gene TRBJ2-3; perhaps TRBD2 as D (5 bases). The CDR3 has 15 amino acids. The V end lost 2 bases, the J end lost 1 base, and 13 bases lay between the germline ends. Germline loops: CDR1 GTSNPN, CDR2 SVGIG (reference sequence). The CDR3 reads CAWSKNVGGTDTQYF. The CDR3 nucleotides are TGTGCCTGGAGTAAAAACGTCGGGGGCACAGATACGCAGTATTTT.

V and J are TRBV12-5 and TRBJ1-5, with D unclear. V lost 6 bases and J 4 bases, leaving 7 bases between the germline ends. This CDR3 comprises 12 residues. CDR1 is LGHNT and CDR2 is FRNRAP in the germline V gene. In DNA, the CDR3 is TGTGCTAGTGGCCCCACTAATCAGCCCCAGCATTTT. Protein: CASGPTNQPQHF.

The J gene is TRBJ1-2, the V gene TRBV4-1; D perhaps matches TRBD1 (6 bases). Germline CDR1 MGHRA, CDR2 YSYEKL. V was cut by 4 bases and J by 2 bases, with 14 bases left in between. The CDR3 totals 15 residues. CDR3 loop: CASSPSSTGNYGYTF. CDR3 coding DNA: TGCGCCAGCAGCCCTAGTAGCACAGGGAACTATGGCTACACCTTC.

The V gene is TRBV6-5, the J gene TRBJ1-2; perhaps TRBD1 as D (5 bases). The CDR3 totals 15 residues. Germline V gene data show CDR1 as MNHEY and CDR2 as SVGAGI. V was pared by 6 bases and J by 7 bases, with 21 bases between. The CDR3 loop is CASSRPSEGTLGYTF. The CDR3 coding sequence is TGTGCCAGCAGCCGTCCCTCTGAAGGGACTCTTGGCTACACCTTC.

This clone was counted between two and nine times. The chain combines TRBV5-4 with TRBJ2-7, with 12 positions matching TRBD2. CDR1 is SGHNT and CDR2 is YYREEE in the germline V gene (reference sequence). This CDR3 contains 16 residues. V shed 3 bases and J 3 bases; nucleotides not matched to a gene: 7. CDR3 amino acids: CASSSTGLAGLYEQYF. Written as DNA, the CDR3 is TGTGCCAGCAGCTCCACCGGACTAGCGGGACTCTACGAGCAGTACTTC. Looking up the rest from reference TRBV5-4 and TRBJ2-7 gives the full variable domain: ETGVTQSPTHLIKTRGQQVTLRCSSQSGHNTVSWYQQALGQGPQFIFQYYREEENGRGNFPPRFSGLQFPNYSSELNVNALELDDSALYLCASSSTGLAGLYEQYFGPGTRLTVT.

This chain uses TRBV12-3 or TRBV12-4 with TRBJ1-4; D is ambiguous. The CDR3 covers 11 residues. V gave up 5 bases and J gave up 5 bases, with 3 bases separating them. The DNA of the CDR3 is TGTGCCAGCAGTCGGAATGAAAAACTGTTTTTT. Its translation is CASSRNEKLFF.

The chain combines TRBV28 with TRBJ2-3; no clear D. The germline V and J ends were trimmed by 5 bases and 1 base, with 4 bases remaining between them. This CDR3 has 12 residues. Per germline, CDR1 MDHEN and CDR2 SYDVKM. As DNA, the CDR3 is TGTGCCAGCAGTATCGGCACAGATACGCAGTATTTT. This encodes CASSIGTDTQYF. Full variable domain (remainder filled in from reference TRBV28 and TRBJ2-3): DVKVTQSSRYLVKRTGEKVFLECVQDMDHENMFWYRQDPGLGLRLIYFSYDVKMKEKGDIPEGYSVSREKKERFSLILESASTNQTSMYLCASSIGTDTQYFGPGTRLTVL.

The table lists this clone with many counts. This chain links TRBV6-5 with TRBJ1-2; D is unresolved. Germline V CDR1 and CDR2: MNHEY, SVGAGI. The CDR3 extends over 15 amino acids. With 6 bases removed from V and 2 bases from J, the gap between germline ends came to 16 bases. CDR3 residues: CASRQRRVANYGYTF. The CDR3 nucleotides read TGTGCCAGCAGACAACGTCGCGTAGCGAACTATGGCTACACCTTC.

A single count supports this clone. This chain links TRBV19 with TRBJ1-3, with TRBD1 as a possible D gene (5 bases). Germline values: CDR1 LNHDA, CDR2 SQIVND (reference sequence). This CDR3 contains 16 residues. V gave up 1 base and J gave up 0 bases, with 10 bases separating them. CDR3 sequence (DNA): TGTGCCAGTAGTATAGGGGACTCGCGCTCTGGAAACACCATATATTTT. This gives the protein CASSIGDSRSGNTIYF.

This clone has a handful of counts. The chain links TRBV11-3 to TRBJ1-1; D is possibly TRBD1 (5 bases). The CDR3 extends over 14 amino acids. The germline V and J ends were trimmed by 3 bases and 8 bases, with 16 bases remaining between them. The germline V gene encodes CDR1 SGHNT and CDR2 YENEEA. CDR3 sequence: CASSLDLGAAEAFF. The CDR3 nucleotides read TGTGCCAGCAGCTTGGACCTTGGGGCGGCCGAAGCTTTCTTT. The full variable domain, in which reference TRBV11-3 and TRBJ1-1 provide the parts outside the CDR3, is EAGVVQSPRYKIIEKKQPVAFWCNPISGHNTLYWYLQNLGQGPELLIRYENEEAVDDSQLPKDRFSAERLKGVDSTLKIQPAELGDSAVYLCASSLDLGAAEAFFGQGTRLTVV.

The chain combines TRBV27 with TRBJ2-5, with no clear D. V was cut by 2 bases and J by 4 bases, with 8 bases left in between. Germline V gene lookup returns CDR1 MNHEY and CDR2 SMNVEV (reference sequence). The length of the CDR3 is 13 residues. CDR3 sequence (DNA): TGTGCCAGCAGTTTACAATACAGAGAGACCCAGTACTTC. Its translation is CASSLQYRETQYF.

This clone was picked up one time. The chain recombines TRBV28 with TRBJ2-2; TRBD2 agrees at 10 bases. Losses at the gene ends were 6 bases for V and 5 bases for J; bases not matched to a gene: 9. This CDR3 region has 16 residues. Germline-derived CDR1 and CDR2 are MDHEN and SYDVKM. The CDR3 sequence is CASRTLAGGGTGELFF. CDR3 DNA sequence: TGTGCCAGCAGGACCTTAGCGGGAGGAGGAACCGGGGAGCTGTTTTTT.

This clone occurred a few times. The chain couples TRBV6-5 to TRBJ2-2; TRBD2 agrees at 8 bases. The CDR3 totals 16 residues. J gave up 4 bases and V 4 bases, and 8 bases lay outside the gene matches. Germline V lookup: CDR1 MNHEY, CDR2 SVGAGI. CDR3 residues: CASSSQRERVTGELFF. CDR3 bases: TGTGCCAGCAGTTCCCAGCGGGAGCGGGTCACCGGGGAGCTGTTTTTT.

The chain employs TRBV27 and TRBJ2-1; TRBD2 matches 9 bases. Germline V lookup: CDR1 MNHEY, CDR2 SMNVEV (reference sequence). The CDR3 has 16 amino acids. Trimming removed 5 bases from V and 9 bases from J; junction bases left unmatched: 14. CDR3 bases: TGTGCCAGCAGTACCCGGACGGTGGGACTAGCTTCTGAGCAGTTCTTC. Its translation: CASSTRTVGLASEQFF.

This chain joins TRBV6-6 and TRBJ2-1; D call uncertain. CDR1 is MNHNY, CDR2 SVGAGI, per germline (reference sequence). The CDR3 runs to 15 residues. V lost 6 bases, J lost 0 bases, and 12 bases lay in between. The CDR3 loop is CASSPDSSSYNEQFF. The CDR3 DNA reads TGTGCCAGCAGCCCTGACTCCTCCTCCTACAATGAGCAGTTCTTC.